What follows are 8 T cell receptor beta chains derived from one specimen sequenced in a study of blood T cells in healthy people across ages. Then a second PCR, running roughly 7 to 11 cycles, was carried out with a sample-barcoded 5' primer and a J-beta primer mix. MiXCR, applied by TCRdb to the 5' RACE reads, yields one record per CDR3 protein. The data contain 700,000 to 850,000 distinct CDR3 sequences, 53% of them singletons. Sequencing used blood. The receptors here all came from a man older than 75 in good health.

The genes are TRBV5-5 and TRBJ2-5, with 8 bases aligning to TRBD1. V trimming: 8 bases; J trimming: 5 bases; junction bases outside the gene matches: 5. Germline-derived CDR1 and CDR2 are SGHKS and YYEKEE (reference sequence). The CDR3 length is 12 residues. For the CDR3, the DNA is TGTGCCAGTTCAGGGGGCTGGGAGACCCAGTACTTC. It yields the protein CASSGGWETQYF.

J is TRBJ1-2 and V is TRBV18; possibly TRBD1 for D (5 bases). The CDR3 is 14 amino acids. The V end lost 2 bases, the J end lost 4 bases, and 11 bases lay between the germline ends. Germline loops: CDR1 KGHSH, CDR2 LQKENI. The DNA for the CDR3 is TGTGCCAGCTCACCAGGCCAGGGTACCTATGGCTACACCTTC. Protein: CASSPGQGTYGYTF.

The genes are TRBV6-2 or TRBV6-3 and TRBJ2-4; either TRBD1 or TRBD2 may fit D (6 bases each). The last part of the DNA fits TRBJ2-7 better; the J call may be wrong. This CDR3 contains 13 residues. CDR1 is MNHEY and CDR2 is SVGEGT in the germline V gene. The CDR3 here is CASQDGGGLEQYF. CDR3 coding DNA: TGTGCCAGCCAGGATGGAGGGGGTCTCGAGCAGTACTTC.

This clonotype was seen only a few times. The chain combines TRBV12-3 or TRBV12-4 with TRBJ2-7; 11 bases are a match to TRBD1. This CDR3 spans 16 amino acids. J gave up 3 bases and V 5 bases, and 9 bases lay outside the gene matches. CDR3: CASSPRTGGVLYEQYF. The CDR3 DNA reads TGTGCCAGCAGTCCGAGGACAGGGGGCGTTCTCTACGAGCAGTACTTC.

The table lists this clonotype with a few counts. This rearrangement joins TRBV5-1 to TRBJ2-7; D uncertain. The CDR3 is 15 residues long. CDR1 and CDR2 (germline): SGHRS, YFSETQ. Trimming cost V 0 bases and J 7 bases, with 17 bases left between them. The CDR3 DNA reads TGCGCCAGCAGCTTGGCCCTCGGCCCATATGGGGAGCAGTACTTC. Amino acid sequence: CASSLALGPYGEQYF.

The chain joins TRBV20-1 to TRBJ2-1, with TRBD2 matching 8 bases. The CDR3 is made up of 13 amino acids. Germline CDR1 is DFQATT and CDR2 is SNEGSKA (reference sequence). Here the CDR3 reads CSRTSGSVNEQFF. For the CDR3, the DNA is TGCAGCCGTACTAGCGGATCTGTCAATGAGCAGTTCTTC.

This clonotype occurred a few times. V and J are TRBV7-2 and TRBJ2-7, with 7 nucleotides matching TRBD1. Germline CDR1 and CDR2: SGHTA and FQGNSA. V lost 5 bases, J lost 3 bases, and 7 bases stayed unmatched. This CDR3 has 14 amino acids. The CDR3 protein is CASSDDRVLYEQYF. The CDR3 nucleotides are TGTGCCAGCAGCGACGACAGGGTCCTCTACGAGCAGTACTTC.

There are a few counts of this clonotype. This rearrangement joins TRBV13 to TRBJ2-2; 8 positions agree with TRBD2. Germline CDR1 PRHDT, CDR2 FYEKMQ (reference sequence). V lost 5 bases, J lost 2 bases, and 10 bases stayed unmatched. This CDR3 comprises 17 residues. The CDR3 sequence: CASSLTSLAGNTGELFF. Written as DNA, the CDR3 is TGTGCCAGCAGCCTGACGTCTTTAGCGGGAAACACCGGGGAGCTGTTTTTT. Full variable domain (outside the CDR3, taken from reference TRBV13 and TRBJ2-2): AAGVIQSPRHLIKEKRETATLKCYPIPRHDTVYWYQQGPGQDPQFLISFYEKMQSDKGSIPDRFSAQQFSDYHSELNMSSLELGDSALYFCASSLTSLAGNTGELFFGEGSRLTVL.